Sequencing of this TCR beta chain was carried out in a study of vaccination and CD4 T cells after COVID-19. Study overall: Overlapping SARS-CoV-2, HCoV-NL63, HCoV-OC43 and HCoV-229E spike peptides were used to stimulate cells.

CDR1 and CDR2 (germline): MDHEN, SYDVKM. The CDR3 sequence is 16 residues long. J was trimmed by 5 bases and V by 2 bases; bases with no gene match: 11. Treatment here: approximately nine-day PBMC culture with coronavirus spike peptide pools or control peptides (ViraFEST assay). Comments on this clonotype: Its antigen is not identified.

Sequencing of DNA taken from cultured CD4+ T cells relied on the Oncomine TCR Beta short-read assay. TCRdb re-derived calls from the PCR reads in MiXCR, one entry per CDR3 protein. The sample has more than 15,000 distinct CDR3 sequences; 40% are singletons. The source material was CD4+ T cells from blood, cultured in vitro, sampled after SARS-CoV-2 vaccination. This chain joins TRBV28 and TRBJ2-7, with 8 positions matching TRBD2. The sequence derives from a human donor who had recovered from COVID-19. The CDR3 loop reads CASSLTLSGSSNEQYF. As DNA, the CDR3 is TGTGCCAGCAGTTTAACTTTAAGCGGGAGCTCTAACGAGCAGTACTTC.